This is a list of T cell receptor beta chains from one sample in a study of blood T cell repertoires in COVID-19. Assay used: immunoSEQ multiplex PCR; TCRdb lists only in-frame clones, some missing. The sample has 350,000 to 400,000 clones; 88% are singletons. The specimen sequenced was PBMCs or T cells enriched from blood (not recorded which). The origin of the receptors is a woman aged 18-29 years who had recovered from COVID-19. Each CDR3 is given with its conserved first and last residue. The D gene is left open where the match is weak. A clone size is listed for some rows: how often the clone was seen (once, few, many), or a class if it is expanded.

D,V,size,J,DNA,CDR3
TRBD1,TRBV25-1,few,TRBJ1-2,TGTGCCAGCAGTGACAGGGGACAGGGGGTTTATGGCTACACCTTC,CASSDRGQGVYGYTF
-,TRBV28,-,TRBJ2-7,TGTGCCAGCAGGTTAGCAGAAGGAGGCTACGAGCAGTACTTC,CASRLAEGGYEQYF
TRBD1,TRBV7-3,-,TRBJ1-2,TGTGCCAGCAGAAAAGAGACAGGGTCTGGCTACACCTTC,CASRKETGSGYTF
-,TRBV13,-,TRBJ1-2,TGTGCCAGCAGCCGTACAGGGCCCTATGGCTACACCTTC,CASSRTGPYGYTF
TRBD1,TRBV2,-,TRBJ1-3,TGTGCCAGCAGCGATCCTCGACAGGGTTCTGGAAACACCATATATTTT,CASSDPRQGSGNTIYF
-,TRBV12-5,-,TRBJ1-6,TGTGCTAGTGGTTTGGTGACCTCCGGAGGCTCCTATAATTCACCCCTCCACTTT,CASGLVTSGGSYNSPLHF
TRBD1,TRBV28,-,TRBJ1-6,TGTGCCAGCAGTGTTGGGACAGCGAGCTCCTATAATTCACCCCTCCACTTT,CASSVGTASSYNSPLHF
-,TRBV28,-,TRBJ1-5,TGTGCCAGCATGAGCCACAATCAGCCCCAGCATTTT,CASMSHNQPQHF
-,TRBV6-4,-,TRBJ2-6,TGTGCCAGCAGTGGAGGCAGCTCTGGGGCCAACGTCCTGACTTTC,CASSGGSSGANVLTF
-,TRBV10-3,-,TRBJ1-2,TGTGCCATCAGTGACCCCGTGGGGCATAAACCCTATGGCTACACCTTC,CAISDPVGHKPYGYTF
TRBD1,TRBV5-5,-,TRBJ2-7,TGTGCCAGCAGCTTGCAGGGGGTCCACGAGCAGTACTTC,CASSLQGVHEQYF
-,TRBV5-4,few,TRBJ1-1,TGTGCCAGCAGCACTAGTGAGTCTGAAGCTTTCTTT,CASSTSESEAFF
-,TRBV9,-,TRBJ2-3,TGTGCCAGCAGCGCGGAGGTGAGCACAGATACGCAGTATTTT,CASSAEVSTDTQYF
TRBD1,TRBV7-9,-,TRBJ2-7,TGTGCCAGCAGTCTGGGGACACAGGGGTATTTTTCCTACGAGCAGTACTTC,CASSLGTQGYFSYEQYF
-,TRBV11-2,-,TRBJ2-7,TGTGCCAGCAGCTTTTTTCAGTCCCTTAACTACGAGCAGTACTTC,CASSFFQSLNYEQYF
-,TRBV7-2,-,TRBJ1-1,TGTGCCAGCAGCTCAACAGGGTACTTGAACACTGAAGCTTTCTTT,CASSSTGYLNTEAFF
-,TRBV5-1,-,TRBJ1-4,TGCGCCAGCAGCTTGGACGCGACAACTAATGAAAAACTGTTTTTT,CASSLDATTNEKLFF
TRBD1,TRBV7-3,once,TRBJ1-5,TGTGCCAGCAGCGGAGCAGGGGGAAATCAGCCCCAGCATTTT,CASSGAGGNQPQHF
TRBD2,TRBV5-1,-,TRBJ2-1,TGCGCCAGCAGCCGACACCATCTGACTAGCGGTGCCTACAATGAGCAGTTCTTC,CASSRHHLTSGAYNEQFF
TRBD1,TRBV5-6,once,TRBJ1-2,TGTGCCAGCAGCAACAGGGGCTCCTCTTATGGTTACACCTTC,CASSNRGSSYGYTF
TRBD1,TRBV30,-,TRBJ2-1,TGTGCCTGGAGTTCCGGGACAGGGTACAATGAGCAGTTCTTC,CAWSSGTGYNEQFF
TRBD1,TRBV3-1/TRBV3-2,-,TRBJ2-1,TGTGCCAGCAGATTCTTGGGACAGGGGGCTGCGGATGAGCAGTTCTTC,CASRFLGQGAADEQFF
-,TRBV18,-,TRBJ2-3,TGTGCCAGCCTCAAAGGGGGGGCCCAATATTTT,CASLKGGAQYF
-,TRBV5-6,-,TRBJ2-7,TGTGCCAGCAGCACGCTGACAGATACCTACGAGCAGTACTTC,CASSTLTDTYEQYF
-,TRBV29-1,-,TRBJ2-3,TGCAGCGTTGAGGGAGCCCGGGGGACCCCCACAGATACGCAGTATTTT,CSVEGARGTPTDTQYF
TRBD1,TRBV7-7,-,TRBJ2-5,TGTGCTAGCAGCTTGGTGACAGGGGGAGAGACCCAGTACTTC,CASSLVTGGETQYF
-,TRBV9,once,TRBJ1-1,TGTGCCAGCAGCGTAACGGTTAACACTGAAGCTTTCTTT,CASSVTVNTEAFF
TRBD1,TRBV7-2,-,TRBJ2-7,TGTGCCAGCAGCCCCGGGACAGCCGGTTACGAGCAGTACTTC,CASSPGTAGYEQYF
-,TRBV30,-,TRBJ1-6,TGTGCCTGGCTTGGCAGGGGCAATTCACCCCTCCACTTT,CAWLGRGNSPLHF
TRBD1,TRBV19,-,TRBJ1-1,TGTGCCAGTAGTCCGCCGGGACAGCCAAACACTGAAGCTTTCTTT,CASSPPGQPNTEAFF
-,TRBV19,-,TRBJ1-1,TGTGCCAGTAGTTCGACAGCGAACACTGAAGCTTTCTTT,CASSSTANTEAFF
TRBD1,TRBV15,-,TRBJ1-2,TGTGCCACCAGCAGAGCCCTCGGGACAGACCTTGGCTACACCTTC,CATSRALGTDLGYTF
-,TRBV2,once,TRBJ1-5,TGTGCCAGCAAACACGAGGGCTCGAGCAATCAGCCCCAGCATTTT,CASKHEGSSNQPQHF
TRBD1,TRBV9,-,TRBJ2-1,TGTGCCAGCAGCGCCACAGGGGCCCCCTACAATGAGCAGTTCTTC,CASSATGAPYNEQFF
-,TRBV30,-,TRBJ2-7,TGTGCCTGGAATGGGGGCCATACCTACGAGCAGTACTTC,CAWNGGHTYEQYF
-,TRBV6-5,-,TRBJ1-6,TGTGCCAGCATAAAACAGAGCTCCTATAATTCACCCCTCCACTTT,CASIKQSSYNSPLHF
-,TRBV9,-,TRBJ1-1,TGTGCCAGCAGCGTAGATGGGGACATGAACACTGAAGCTTTCTTT,CASSVDGDMNTEAFF
-,TRBV2,-,TRBJ1-1,TGTGCCAGCAGTTGGGGGGTCACTGAAGCTTTCTTT,CASSWGVTEAFF
TRBD1,TRBV27,-,TRBJ1-2,TGTGCCAGCAGCCCGTATCGACGGACAGGGCCTTATGGCTACACCTTC,CASSPYRRTGPYGYTF
TRBD1,TRBV6-2/TRBV6-3,once,TRBJ2-4,TGTGCCAGCAGTTATTCCCTGACAGGGAGAAACATTCAGTACTTC,CASSYSLTGRNIQYF
-,TRBV12-2,once,TRBJ1-4,TGTGCAAGTCGCTTAGCTCTTGACAGGGCTGGAACTAATGAAAAACTGTTTTTT,CASRLALDRAGTNEKLFF